This T cell receptor (beta chain) is drawn from a study of somatic mutations in cytotoxic T cells in rheumatoid arthritis. Study as a whole: Before any treatment began, about 30 ml EDTA peripheral blood was collected from patients right after diagnosis.

The trim removed 4 bases at V and 12 bases at J, leaving 17 bases unmatched. The length of the CDR3 is 16 residues. The germline CDR1 and CDR2 sequences are SGDLS and YYNGEE. The study, taken as a whole, reports: The study found CD8+ clonality increased with age in rheumatoid arthritis patients, not healthy controls. Per patient, the largest CD8+ clone was found to exceed 20% of CD8+ cells in about an eighth of the roughly 65 cases.

Positive selection with magnetic beads achieved the isolation of CD4+ and CD8+ cells, followed by a flow cytometry check of purity. TCRdb keeps only in-frame clones here, not all; method: immunoSEQ multiplex PCR. The repertoire has 20,000 to 25,000 clones, 70% to 90% of them found once; the top ten carry about 3.8%. Regarding this clone: Its antigen is not identified.

Sequenced: CD8+ T cells sorted from blood. The receptor was isolated from an adult with rheumatoid arthritis. The chain recombines TRBV9 with TRBJ2-1; 9 bases align to TRBD1. The CDR3 DNA sequence: TGTGCCAGCAGCTTACTACAGGGGGCTGGAGGTATTGTGCAGTTCTTC. Translated, it gives CASSLLQGAGGIVQFF.